This entry lists 15 T cell receptor beta chains sequenced from one sample in a study of blood T cell repertoires in COVID-19. Assay used: immunoSEQ multiplex PCR; TCRdb lists only in-frame clones, some missing. The data contain under 50,000 clones, 85% to 95% of them singletons. Sequencing was performed on peripheral blood. These receptors originate from a man in his 60s with COVID-19, enrolled during active disease.

The gene calls are TRBV18 and TRBJ2-2, with a weak D call TRBD2 (6 bases). Germline V CDR1 and CDR2: KGHSH, LQKENI. The V end lost 3 bases, the J end lost 4 bases, and 6 bases lay between the germline ends. The CDR3 has 13 residues. The CDR3 is CASSPRGTGELFF. The CDR3 DNA sequence: TGTGCCAGCTCACCGCGGGGCACCGGGGAGCTGTTTTTT.

Note on this clone: The same CDR3 arises from other DNA sequences in this sample as well. The chain employs TRBV7-2 and TRBJ1-5; no clear D gene. The germline V gene has CDR1 SGHTA and CDR2 FQGNSA. V was clipped by 3 bases and J by 7 bases, with 10 bases between them. The CDR3 runs 13 residues. In DNA form, the CDR3 reads TGTGCCAGCAGCTTTCGGGGAGACCAGCCCCAGCATTTT. Translation: CASSFRGDQPQHF.

This rearrangement joins TRBV30 to TRBJ1-2, with TRBD1 matching over 7 bases. J lost 1 base, V lost 3 bases, and 5 bases had no gene match. The length of the CDR3 is 14 residues. Germline lookup yields CDR1 GTSNPN and CDR2 SVGIG (reference sequence). The CDR3 bases are TGTGCCTGGAGCGCGCAGGGGGTTAACTATGGCTACACCTTC. It codes for CAWSAQGVNYGYTF.

This rearrangement joins TRBV5-4 to TRBJ1-1, with D tentatively TRBD1 (6 bases). The V and J ends lost 4 bases and 0 bases respectively, with 10 bases between them. Germline V lookup: CDR1 SGHNT, CDR2 YYREEE (reference sequence). The CDR3 spans 14 residues. CDR3: CASSQDSLNTEAFF. The CDR3 DNA sequence: TGTGCCAGCAGCCAGGACAGTCTGAACACTGAAGCTTTCTTT. The full variable domain, its missing parts supplied by reference TRBV5-4 and TRBJ1-1, is ETGVTQSPTHLIKTRGQQVTLRCSSQSGHNTVSWYQQALGQGPQFIFQYYREEENGRGNFPPRFSGLQFPNYSSELNVNALELDDSALYLCASSQDSLNTEAFFGQGTRLTVV.

CDR3: CASSQELTSGSHEQYF. CDR3 DNA sequence: TGTGCCAGCAGCCAAGAGCTAACTAGCGGGAGCCACGAGCAGTACTTC. V usage is TRBV3-1 (or the pseudogene TRBV3-2) and J usage is TRBJ2-7; TRBD2 agrees at 11 bases. The CDR3 loop spans 16 amino acids. With 0 bases clipped from V and 5 bases from J, the junction kept 6 bases outside the gene matches. CDR1 and CDR2 from the germline V gene are LGHDT and YNNKEL (reference sequence).

The chain joins TRBV7-3 to TRBJ2-1, with 9 positions matching TRBD1. CDR3 length: 15 residues. Germline values: CDR1 SGHTA, CDR2 FQGTGA. Trimming at V came to 2 bases and at J to 6 bases, leaving 5 bases not matched to a gene. The DNA for the CDR3 is TGTGCCAGCAGCTTATCCTTGACAGGGGGCAATGAGCAGTTCTTC. It is translated as CASSLSLTGGNEQFF.

The chain uses TRBV11-2 and TRBJ2-2; D not certain. There are 16 residues in the CDR3. Germline V gene data show CDR1 as SGHAT and CDR2 as FQNNGV. V was trimmed by 3 bases and J by 0 bases, leaving 11 bases between them. The CDR3 region is CASSFRSSSNTGELFF. DNA for the CDR3: TGTGCCAGCAGCTTTAGATCTTCCTCGAACACCGGGGAGCTGTTTTTT.

The chain carries TRBV19 and TRBJ1-6, with D tentatively TRBD1 (6 bases). This CDR3 is 14 amino acids long. The germline V gene encodes CDR1 LNHDA and CDR2 SQIVND (reference sequence). V shed 6 bases and J shed 13 bases, with 19 bases lying between them. The CDR3 sequence is CASRGGPLLGPLHF. Here the CDR3 DNA reads TGTGCCAGTAGAGGGGGACCCCTTTTAGGGCCCCTCCACTTT.

This chain connects TRBV7-2 to TRBJ2-7; TRBD2 aligns across 7 bases. Germline CDR1 SGHTA, CDR2 FQGNSA. With 3 bases clipped from V and 1 base from J, the junction kept 12 bases outside the gene matches. This CDR3 region has 17 residues. The CDR3 spells CASSLISPAGRSYEQYF. CDR3 DNA sequence: TGTGCCAGCAGCTTGATTAGCCCAGCGGGGAGGTCCTACGAGCAGTACTTC.

This clone was recorded once. This chain uses TRBV27 with TRBJ2-1, with a tentative D call TRBD2 (7 bases). Germline CDR1 MNHEY, CDR2 SMNVEV (reference sequence). Trimming left V 6 bases short and J 2 bases short, with 14 bases between. This CDR3 region has 15 residues. CDR3 residues: CASRGPGGAYNEQFF. The CDR3 bases are TGTGCCAGCAGGGGTCCGGGGGGCGCCTACAATGAGCAGTTCTTC.

The V gene is TRBV29-1, the J gene TRBJ1-5; D not certain. The CDR3 runs to 14 residues. Looked up from germline, CDR1 is SQVTM and CDR2 is ANQGSEA. V was clipped by 4 bases and J by 6 bases, with 16 bases between them. The CDR3 nucleotides read TGCAGCGTTGGGGAGGTCGGCAGAGGTCAGCCCCAGCATTTT. This gives the protein CSVGEVGRGQPQHF.

This rearrangement joins TRBV10-3 to TRBJ2-2, with D perhaps TRBD1 (6 bases). The V end lost 3 bases, the J end lost 1 base, and 6 bases lay between the germline ends. Germline lookup yields CDR1 ENHRY and CDR2 SYGVKD. The CDR3 is 14 residues long. In DNA, the CDR3 is TGTGCCATCAGTGAACAGGGGAACACCGGGGAGCTGTTTTTT. The encoded protein is CAISEQGNTGELFF.

The chain joins TRBV6-6 to TRBJ1-6; D gene ambiguous. This CDR3 comprises 16 residues. Trimming cost V 6 bases and J 5 bases, with 17 bases left between them. CDR1 is MNHNY and CDR2 is SVGAGI in the germline V gene (reference sequence). DNA of the CDR3: TGTGCCAGCAGCTACGCGAGGCGCCGGGATAATTCACCCCTCCACTTT. It translates to CASSYARRRDNSPLHF.

The chain joins TRBV6-5 to TRBJ1-5, with D hard to call. The CDR3 totals 13 residues. CDR1 MNHEY and CDR2 SVGAGI come from the germline V gene. With 6 bases removed from V and 4 bases from J, the gap between germline ends came to 10 bases. The CDR3 loop reads CASRLQANQPQHF. The CDR3 DNA reads TGTGCCAGCAGGTTGCAGGCTAATCAGCCCCAGCATTTT.

This chain joins TRBV4-3 and TRBJ2-1, with a possible D match to TRBD2 (5 bases). Trimming left V 0 bases short and J 9 bases short, with 12 bases between. The CDR3 contains 14 residues. Germline lookup yields CDR1 LGHNA and CDR2 YSLEER. The CDR3 region is CASSQEWGSGEQFF. CDR3 bases: TGCGCCAGCAGCCAAGAGTGGGGAAGCGGTGAGCAGTTCTTC.